This T cell receptor (beta chain) was sequenced in a study of T cells expressing NK-cell markers. TCRdb reprocessed the 5' RACE reads and keeps a single row for each CDR3 protein, giving no DNA. The table for this sample gives around 140,000 distinct CDR3 sequences. The CDR3 covers 11 residues. The germline V gene encodes CDR1 MNHEY and CDR2 SVGEGT. The J gene is TRBJ2-7, the V gene TRBV6-2 or TRBV6-3; without DNA, the TCRdb call of TRBD1 cannot be checked. This clonotype was obtained from a man aged 18 to 29 in good health. What was sequenced was blood T cells: a sorted CD56 or NKG2C T cell subset, CD4+ or CD8+ T cells, or bulk PBMC T cells (not recorded which). The CDR3 here is CASTHGNEQYF.